Below, 30 T cell receptor beta chains from the same sample are listed, as sequenced in a study of shared clonotypes between healthy human individuals. Assay used: immunoSEQ multiplex PCR; TCRdb lists only in-frame clones, some missing. Among over a million clones listed, roughly 74% were seen once. Sequencing was performed on memory CD4+ T cells from PBMCs. Subset denoted: CD45RA-negative fraction. The receptors originated from a man aged 18 to 30 in good health. Some clones in this sample may be carry-over from other donors' samples.

J is TRBJ1-1 and V is TRBV6-4; TRBD1 is a possible D gene (5 bases). There are 14 residues in the CDR3. Trimming removed 9 bases at V and 2 bases at J, with 16 bases between. Germline V gene data show CDR1 as MRHNA and CDR2 as SNTAGT. This CDR3 is CASRHVQVNTEAFF. CDR3 nucleotide sequence: TGTGCCAGTCGTCATGTACAGGTAAACACTGAAGCTTTCTTT.

J is TRBJ2-7 and V is TRBV29-1, with D perhaps TRBD2 (6 bases). This CDR3 has 13 residues. V was shortened by 6 bases and J by 3 bases, with 15 bases between the two germline ends. The V gene's germline CDR1 is SQVTM and CDR2 ANQGSEA. CDR3 sequence reads: CSVIGTRNYEQYF. The CDR3 DNA is TGCAGCGTGATCGGGACTCGAAACTACGAGCAGTACTTC.

This rearrangement joins TRBV6-6 to TRBJ2-5, with 7 bases lining up with TRBD2. This CDR3 has 14 amino acids. The germline CDR1 and CDR2 sequences are MNHNY and SVGAGI (reference sequence). Trimming took 8 bases from V and 6 from J; bases not matched to a gene: 12. The CDR3 region is CASSPSGGRQTQYF. The CDR3 DNA reads TGTGCCAGCTCCCCAAGTGGCGGGAGACAGACCCAGTACTTC.

About this clone itself: Other DNA sequences in this specimen translate into the identical CDR3. The chain couples TRBV5-1 to TRBJ2-1; no definite D call. Looked up from germline, CDR1 is SGHRS and CDR2 is YFSETQ. The ends were cut back, 0 bases at V and 0 bases at J, with 7 bases in the middle. CDR3 length: 15 amino acids. In nucleotides, the CDR3 is TGCGCCAGCAGCTTGGTGGGGTCCTCCTACAATGAGCAGTTCTTC. Translation: CASSLVGSSYNEQFF.

The J gene is TRBJ2-3, the V gene TRBV10-3; a weak D match, TRBD2 (6 bases). Per the germline V gene, CDR1 is ENHRY and CDR2 is SYGVKD. The CDR3 is 13 amino acids. The V end lost 8 bases, the J end lost 2 bases, and 11 bases lay between the germline ends. CDR3 amino acids: CAIGGDFTDTQYF. The CDR3 bases are TGTGCCATCGGTGGGGACTTCACAGATACGCAGTATTTT.

The chain carries TRBV7-9 and TRBJ1-2, with unresolved D. Germline V gene sequence: CDR1 SEHNR, CDR2 FQNEAQ (reference sequence). Trimming took 2 bases from V and 7 from J, leaving 8 bases between them. The length of the CDR3 is 12 residues. The CDR3: CASSLSGSGYTF. The DNA of the CDR3 is TGTGCCAGCAGCTTATCAGGATCTGGCTACACCTTC. The variable domain in full, completed from reference TRBV7-9 and TRBJ1-2, reads DTGVSQNPRHKITKRGQNVTFRCDPISEHNRLYWYRQTLGQGPEFLTYFQNEAQLEKSRLLSDRFSAERPKGSFSTLEIQRTEQGDSAMYLCASSLSGSGYTFGSGTRLTVV.

The gene calls are TRBV10-3 and TRBJ2-3, with D hard to call. The V end was cut by 9 bases, the J end by 1 base, with 17 bases between. Germline lookup yields CDR1 ENHRY and CDR2 SYGVKD. The CDR3 is 15 residues long. Here the CDR3 reads CAIQVALIGTDTQYF. CDR3 in DNA: TGTGCCATTCAAGTGGCCCTTATTGGCACAGATACGCAGTATTTT.

The rearrangement uses TRBV25-1 and TRBJ1-2; 9 bases align to TRBD1. CDR1 and CDR2 from the germline V gene are MGHDK and SYGVNS. With 2 bases clipped from V and 4 bases from J, the junction kept 5 bases outside the gene matches. The CDR3 covers 15 residues. The CDR3 DNA reads as TGTGCCAGCAGTGAACGGACAGGGGAGGTCTATGGCTACACCTTC. Its protein product is CASSERTGEVYGYTF.

Points on this clone: Since a much larger clone is just one base distant, this may be a read error. Other DNA sequences in this sample translate to the same CDR3. The chain combines TRBV9 with TRBJ1-2, with D possibly TRBD1 on 5 matching bases. This CDR3 is 12 amino acids long. Between the trimmed V and J ends, which lost 6 bases and 2 bases, there was a span of 8 bases. Germline CDR1 reads SGDLS; CDR2 reads YYNGEE. The DNA for the CDR3 is TGTGCCAGCAATCGGGGGAACTATGGCTACACCTTC. This sequence encodes CASNRGNYGYTF.

This rearrangement joins TRBV7-9 to TRBJ1-3; D may be TRBD1 (5 bases). This CDR3 is built from 15 residues. Germline V CDR1 and CDR2: SEHNR, FQNEAQ (reference sequence). V lost 5 bases and J 4 bases, leaving 15 bases between the germline ends. As DNA, the CDR3 is TGTGCCAGCAGCGCAGACAGACTCTGGGGAAACACCATATATTTT. Encoded protein: CASSADRLWGNTIYF.

The J gene is TRBJ2-7, the V gene TRBV6-1, with 8 bases lining up with TRBD1. J gave up 0 bases and V 7 bases, and 8 bases lay outside the gene matches. The CDR3 is 15 residues long. The germline V gene has CDR1 MNHNS and CDR2 SASEGT. The CDR3 coding sequence is TGTGCCAGCAACCAGGGGGCAGGAAGCTCCTACGAGCAGTACTTC. Protein: CASNQGAGSSYEQYF.

In the case of this clone: A far larger clone is a single base away, which makes a read error likely. The chain joins TRBV6-5 to TRBJ2-7; 9 bases align to TRBD2. The CDR3 extends over 15 amino acids. Germline V gene lookup returns CDR1 MNHEY and CDR2 SVGAGI. The trim removed 7 bases at V and 4 bases at J, leaving 11 bases unmatched. The CDR3 loop reads CASNPAGGLAYEQYF. CDR3 nucleotide sequence: TGTGCCAGCAATCCAGCGGGAGGACTGGCATACGAGCAGTACTTC.

The chain couples TRBV25-1 to TRBJ1-2, with 11 positions matching TRBD1. From germline, CDR1 is MGHDK and CDR2 SYGVNS. This CDR3 spans 15 amino acids. With 4 bases clipped from V and 6 bases from J, the junction kept 7 bases outside the gene matches. The CDR3: CASSGTGGGHHGYTF. The CDR3 coding sequence is TGTGCCAGCAGTGGGACAGGGGGCGGTCATCATGGCTACACCTTC.

V usage is TRBV18 and J usage is TRBJ2-7, with D possibly being TRBD1 (5 bases). Between the trimmed V and J ends, which lost 4 bases and 7 bases, there was a span of 17 bases. Germline V CDR1 and CDR2: KGHSH, LQKENI. The CDR3 totals 14 residues. The CDR3 DNA reads as TGTGCCAGCTCACGCAGGGCAAGGTCATGGGAGCAGTACTTC. This translates into CASSRRARSWEQYF.

This chain links TRBV6-5 with TRBJ2-7; 11 positions agree with TRBD2. Germline values: CDR1 MNHEY, CDR2 SVGAGI. J gave up 2 bases and V 6 bases, and 6 bases lay outside the gene matches. The CDR3 is 15 amino acids. The CDR3 loop is CASSSGTSGAYEQYF. As DNA, the CDR3 is TGTGCCAGCAGCTCCGGGACTAGCGGAGCCTACGAGCAGTACTTC.

The chain has TRBV25-1 and TRBJ1-1; D is undetermined. This CDR3 region has 13 residues. V was cut by 4 bases and J by 6 bases, with 12 bases left in between. Germline V CDR1 and CDR2: MGHDK, SYGVNS. The CDR3 loop is CASSGRHSAEAFF. CDR3 nucleotide sequence: TGTGCCAGCAGTGGACGACACTCAGCTGAAGCTTTCTTT. The whole variable domain, filled in from reference TRBV25-1 and TRBJ1-1, reads EADIYQTPRYLVIGTGKKITLECSQTMGHDKMYWYQQDPGMELHLIHYSYGVNSTEKGDLSSESTVSRIRTEHFPLTLESARPSHTSQYLCASSGRHSAEAFFGQGTRLTVV.

The chain employs TRBV28 and TRBJ2-2; D is tentatively TRBD1 or TRBD2 (5 bases each). Looked up from germline, CDR1 is MDHEN and CDR2 is SYDVKM. Between the trimmed V and J ends, which lost 5 bases and 5 bases, there was a span of 15 bases. The CDR3 has 15 residues. The CDR3 loop is CASSLGGRATGELFF. The CDR3 nucleotides read TGTGCCAGCAGTCTAGGAGGCAGGGCAACCGGGGAGCTGTTTTTT.

The chain has TRBV2 and TRBJ2-2, with 10 bases identical to TRBD1. Unmatched junction bases numbered 5, after V lost 7 bases and J lost 6 bases. This CDR3 region has 14 residues. Germline V gene data show CDR1 as SNHLY and CDR2 as FYNNEI. CDR3 protein: CASTGTGVPGELFF. DNA of the CDR3: TGTGCCAGCACCGGGACAGGGGTCCCCGGGGAGCTGTTTTTT.

The chain couples TRBV10-3 to TRBJ2-1; D remains unclear. The CDR3 extends over 15 amino acids. Trimming left V 3 bases short and J 8 bases short, with 17 bases between. CDR1 and CDR2 (germline): ENHRY, SYGVKD. CDR3 coding DNA: TGTGCCATCAGTGACAACCTGGGTGGGGTTGATGAGCAGTTCTTC. Its protein is CAISDNLGGVDEQFF.

J is TRBJ1-2 and V is TRBV5-5; 12 bases line up with TRBD1. Looked up from germline, CDR1 is SGHKS and CDR2 is YYEKEE (reference sequence). This CDR3 comprises 15 residues. V gave up 0 bases and J gave up 7 bases; unmatched junction bases: 4. The CDR3 DNA sequence: TGTGCCAGCAGCTTGGTCGGGACAGGGGGCGGTGGCTACACCTTC. This codes for CASSLVGTGGGGYTF.

This clone was observed a few times. V gene TRBV7-8 combines with J gene TRBJ2-5; 12 positions agree with TRBD2. This CDR3 region has 13 residues. With 10 bases clipped from V and 5 bases from J, the junction kept 5 bases outside the gene matches. Germline V CDR1 and CDR2: SGHVS, FQNEAQ. CDR3 DNA sequence: TGTGCCACTAGCGGGAGGGCCGTGGAGACCCAGTACTTC. Protein sequence: CATSGRAVETQYF.

This clone was observed a few times. The chain has TRBV19 and TRBJ1-5; 7 positions match TRBD1. Germline V gene sequence: CDR1 LNHDA, CDR2 SQIVND (reference sequence). Trimming at V came to 10 bases and at J to 5 bases, leaving 8 bases not matched to a gene. This CDR3 contains 13 residues. The CDR3 sequence is CATSTGTDQPQHF. The CDR3, as DNA: TGTGCCACTTCTACCGGGACAGATCAGCCCCAGCATTTT.

Concerning this clone: Being one base from a much bigger clone, this may be a read error. Other DNA variants within this sample encode the same CDR3. This chain joins TRBV2 and TRBJ2-7; TRBD1 or TRBD2 may be the D gene (5 bases each). This CDR3 has 13 amino acids. Germline V gene data show CDR1 as SNHLY and CDR2 as FYNNEI. V lost 8 bases, J lost 2 bases, and 13 bases lay in between. The CDR3 region is CASGGQGTYEQYF. The CDR3 nucleotides read TGTGCCAGCGGGGGTCAGGGTACCTACGAGCAGTACTTC.

The chain combines TRBV4-1 with TRBJ1-1; D not resolved. The germline V gene has CDR1 MGHRA and CDR2 YSYEKL. The CDR3 runs to 15 residues. V lost 0 bases to trimming and J lost 1 base, with 9 bases between them. The CDR3 sequence: CASSQDVRSNTEAFF. In DNA, the CDR3 is TGCGCCAGCAGCCAAGATGTGAGGTCGAACACTGAAGCTTTCTTT.

This chain links TRBV4-2 with TRBJ2-3; 13 nucleotides line up with TRBD2. V lost 4 bases and J lost 0; bases outside the gene matches: 10. Looked up from germline, CDR1 is LGHNA and CDR2 is YNFKEQ. The CDR3 has 19 amino acids. The CDR3 DNA reads as TGTGCCAGCAGCCCGCGACTAGCGGGAGGTAGGGGGAGCACAGATACGCAGTATTTT. This codes for CASSPRLAGGRGSTDTQYF.

The genes are TRBV7-3 and TRBJ2-6; TRBD2 might be the D (5 bases). V was pared by 5 bases and J by 3 bases, with 14 bases between. The germline V gene encodes CDR1 SGHTA and CDR2 FQGTGA. CDR3 size: 16 residues. The CDR3 coding sequence is TGTGCCAGCAGCCCAAACATCGGGGTTGGGGCCAACGTCCTGACTTTC. The encoded protein is CASSPNIGVGANVLTF.

This clone showed up just once. The rearrangement uses TRBV11-1 and TRBJ2-6; TRBD1 agrees at 8 bases. This CDR3 is 19 amino acids long. CDR1 SGHAT and CDR2 FQDESV come from the germline V gene (reference sequence). After removal of 4 bases from V and 4 bases from J, the junction contained 15 bases not matched to a gene. Here the CDR3 DNA reads TGTGCCAGCAGCTACCCGGGGGCAGGGGGCGCCTCCGGGGCCAACGTCCTGACTTTC. Protein sequence: CASSYPGAGGASGANVLTF.

The V gene is TRBV6-6, the J gene TRBJ2-2; D perhaps matches TRBD2 (6 bases). This CDR3 is 15 amino acids long. V was clipped by 4 bases and J by 5 bases, with 14 bases between them. The germline CDR1 and CDR2 sequences are MNHNY and SVGAGI (reference sequence). The CDR3 DNA reads TGTGCCAGCAGTTTCCGGGTTGGGGGGACCGGGGAGCTGTTTTTT. Translating gives CASSFRVGGTGELFF.

This chain links TRBV5-4 with TRBJ2-3; TRBD2 agrees at 10 bases. This CDR3 contains 16 residues. Trimming took 4 bases from V and 4 from J; bases not matched to a gene: 9. Germline lookup yields CDR1 SGHNT and CDR2 YYREEE (reference sequence). The CDR3 DNA is TGTGCCAGCAGCCTGCGCAGAGCGGGAGGGGCAGATACGCAGTATTTT. It encodes CASSLRRAGGADTQYF.

This clone was observed a single time. The J gene is TRBJ2-3, the V gene TRBV7-9; D might be TRBD2 (6 bases). The germline V gene has CDR1 SEHNR and CDR2 FQNEAQ (reference sequence). The length of the CDR3 is 15 residues. The V gene lost 5 bases and the J gene lost 6 bases, with 18 bases spanning the gap. CDR3 amino acids: CASSQGAGGKDTQYF. The CDR3 region has the DNA TGTGCCAGCAGCCAAGGGGCTGGCGGGAAGGATACGCAGTATTTT.